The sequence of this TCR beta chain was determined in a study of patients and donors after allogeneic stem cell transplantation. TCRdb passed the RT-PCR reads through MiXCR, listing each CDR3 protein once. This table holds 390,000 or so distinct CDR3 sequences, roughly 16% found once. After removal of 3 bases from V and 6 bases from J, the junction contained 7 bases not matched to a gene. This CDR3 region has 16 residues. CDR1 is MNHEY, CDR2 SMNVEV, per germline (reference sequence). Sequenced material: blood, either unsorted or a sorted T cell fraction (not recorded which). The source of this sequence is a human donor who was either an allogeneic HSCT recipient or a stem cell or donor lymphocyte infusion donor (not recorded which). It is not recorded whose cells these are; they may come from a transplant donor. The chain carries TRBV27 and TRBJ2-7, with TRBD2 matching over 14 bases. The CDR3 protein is CASSFRGLAGAGEQYF. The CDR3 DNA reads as TGTGCCAGCAGTTTCCGGGGACTAGCGGGAGCGGGCGAGCAGTACTTC.